The present TCR beta chain was sequenced within a study of shared clonotypes between healthy human individuals. About the study: Per-donor plates numbered three CD4 naive, three CD4 memory, two CD8 naive and one CD8 memory. The study's findings and limits: Naive subsets usually exceeded memory subsets in estimated richness.

Trimming cost V 6 bases and J 8 bases; bases outside gene matches: 5. The CDR3 sequence is 14 residues long. Germline V gene lookup returns CDR1 MNHNS and CDR2 SASEGT. Notes on this clone: Antigen: not known. This same CDR3 is encoded by further DNA sequences in the sample.

The donors were adults (healthy and HIV-negative) with no recent acute infections or vaccinations. Measured with immunoSEQ multiplex PCR; TCRdb has only the in-frame clones, and not every one. The table lists around 940,000 clones, 70% to 85% of them singletons. Specimen: memory CD4+ T cells sorted from blood. Subset given: CD45RA-negative fraction. This chain links TRBV6-1 with TRBJ1-6, with TRBD1 identical over 9 bases. The clonotype comes from a man between 18 and 35 years old in good health. The CDR3 DNA follows: TGTGCCAGCAGAGGACAGGGGCGGGATTCACCCCTCCACTTT. It specifies CASRGQGRDSPLHF.